Shown below are 12 T cell receptor beta chains from a single sample sequenced in a study of blood T cell repertoires in COVID-19. Profiling relied on immunoSEQ multiplex PCR, and the TCRdb table lists in-frame clones only, not all of them. The sample has about 230,000 clones, 80% to 90% seen once. The specimen sequenced was peripheral blood. The receptors come from a man in his forties with active or convalescent COVID-19.

The V gene is TRBV19, the J gene TRBJ2-7, with D possibly being TRBD2 (5 bases). V lost 6 bases and J 5 bases, leaving 14 bases between the germline ends. The germline CDR1 and CDR2 sequences are LNHDA and SQIVND (reference sequence). This CDR3 is built from 13 residues. CDR3 loop: CASRKGTRDEQYF. The DNA of the CDR3 is TGTGCCAGTAGAAAGGGCACTAGGGACGAGCAGTACTTC.

This sequence joins TRBV5-1 and TRBJ1-1, with TRBD1 matching over 7 bases. V trimming: 1 base; J trimming: 6 bases; junction bases outside the gene matches: 3. Germline V gene data show CDR1 as SGHRS and CDR2 as YFSETQ. This CDR3 has 13 amino acids. CDR3 sequence: CASSLSQGAEAFF. The CDR3 DNA reads as TGCGCCAGCAGCTTGAGCCAGGGGGCTGAAGCTTTCTTT.

V and J are TRBV18 and TRBJ2-1, with D maybe TRBD1 (5 bases). The CDR3 loop spans 18 amino acids. V lost 0 bases and J lost 0, with 15 bases in between. CDR1 KGHSH and CDR2 LQKENI come from the germline V gene. The DNA of the CDR3 is TGTGCCAGCTCACCACCCAGGTCCAGGGCGCTCTCCTACAATGAGCAGTTCTTC. This codes for CASSPPRSRALSYNEQFF.

The chain couples TRBV4-2 to TRBJ2-7, with 12 bases lining up with TRBD2. Unmatched junction bases numbered 13, after V lost 3 bases and J lost 4 bases. The CDR3 length is 18 residues. CDR1 and CDR2 from the germline V gene are LGHNA and YNFKEQ. The CDR3 DNA sequence: TGTGCCAGCAGCCAGGCTCCCCTGACTAGCGGGGGATCGTACGAGCAGTACTTC. This sequence encodes CASSQAPLTSGGSYEQYF.

J is TRBJ2-2 and V is TRBV10-1, with 8 bases aligning to TRBD1. The CDR3 sequence is 16 residues long. J gave up 6 bases and V 3 bases, and 9 bases lay outside the gene matches. In germline, CDR1 is WNHNN, CDR2 SYGVQD (reference sequence). The CDR3 DNA sequence: TGCGCCAGCAGTGAAGGGGGACAGGTCGGTTCCGGGGAGCTGTTTTTT. Protein: CASSEGGQVGSGELFF.

This clone came up once. The rearrangement links TRBV7-2 to TRBJ1-4; 9 bases line up with TRBD1. Losses at the gene ends were 7 bases for V and 3 bases for J; bases not matched to a gene: 3. The CDR3 length is 14 residues. CDR1 is SGHTA and CDR2 is FQGNSA in the germline V gene. The CDR3 here is CASKQGAANEKLFF. The CDR3 DNA follows: TGTGCCAGCAAACAGGGGGCAGCTAATGAAAAACTGTTTTTT.

This chain joins TRBV6-1 and TRBJ1-2; a possible D gene is TRBD1 (5 bases). The CDR3 totals 15 residues. CDR1 MNHNS and CDR2 SASEGT come from the germline V gene. V gave up 2 bases and J gave up 4 bases, with 14 bases separating them. CDR3 sequence reads: CASSEQGPGGYGYTF. The DNA for the CDR3 is TGTGCCAGCAGTGAACAGGGACCGGGAGGCTATGGCTACACCTTC.

V usage is TRBV30 and J usage is TRBJ1-2, with 12 bases aligning to TRBD1. V was pared by 5 bases and J by 4 bases, with 8 bases of the junction left unmatched. CDR3 length: 15 residues. CDR1 is GTSNPN and CDR2 is SVGIG in the germline V gene (reference sequence). Here the CDR3 DNA reads TGTGCCTGGGAGCCGGGACAGGGGGCCTTCTATGGCTACACCTTC. Translation: CAWEPGQGAFYGYTF.

The chain recombines TRBV3-1 (or the pseudogene TRBV3-2) with TRBJ2-2; TRBD2 is a possible D gene (5 bases). This CDR3 contains 12 residues. Germline V gene sequence: CDR1 LGHDT, CDR2 YNNKEL (reference sequence). Between the trimmed V and J ends, which lost 1 base and 12 bases, there was a span of 9 bases. The CDR3, as DNA: TGTGCCAGCAGCCAAGGGGAGACAAAGCTGTTTTTT. This codes for CASSQGETKLFF.

The genes are TRBV6-2 or TRBV6-3 and TRBJ2-4, with a possible D match to TRBD2 (6 bases). Trimming stripped 5 bases from V and 6 bases from J, with 14 bases between. This CDR3 has 14 residues. CDR1 MNHEY and CDR2 SVGEGT come from the germline V gene. CDR3 region: CASSHQREINIQYF. For the CDR3, the DNA is TGTGCCAGCAGTCACCAACGGGAGATAAACATTCAGTACTTC.

This clone was observed many times. This rearrangement joins TRBV6-1 to TRBJ1-2, with 8 bases lining up with TRBD1. With 1 base clipped from V and 8 bases from J, the junction kept 6 bases outside the gene matches. This CDR3 is 14 amino acids long. The germline V gene encodes CDR1 MNHNS and CDR2 SASEGT. The CDR3 region is CASSEEAGGNGYTF. As DNA, the CDR3 is TGTGCCAGCAGTGAAGAAGCAGGGGGCAACGGCTACACCTTC.

This sequence joins TRBV12-3 or TRBV12-4 and TRBJ1-5; D gene ambiguous. The length of the CDR3 is 13 residues. V lost 8 bases and J lost 4, with 12 bases in between. CDR3 protein: CASAGGGNQPQHF. The DNA for the CDR3 is TGTGCCAGCGCTGGAGGTGGGAATCAGCCCCAGCATTTT.